These 16 T cell receptor beta chains were sequenced from one sample in a study of patients and donors after allogeneic stem cell transplantation. TCRdb reprocessed the RT-PCR reads via MiXCR and lists one record per CDR3 protein. The sample includes hundreds of thousands of distinct CDR3 sequences, around an eighth of them seen just once. Sequencing input: blood, either unsorted or a sorted T cell fraction (not recorded which). Source of these receptors: a human donor who was either an allogeneic HSCT recipient or a stem cell or donor lymphocyte infusion donor (not recorded which). It is not recorded whose cells these are; they may come from a transplant donor.

The chain recombines TRBV28 with TRBJ2-7; 8 bases line up with TRBD1. CDR1 MDHEN and CDR2 SYDVKM come from the germline V gene. Losses at the gene ends were 5 bases for V and 3 bases for J; bases not matched to a gene: 21. The CDR3 is made up of 19 amino acids. The CDR3: CASSTYQGGQVNPYYEQYF. The CDR3 nucleotides are TGTGCCAGCAGTACCTATCAAGGGGGACAGGTAAACCCGTACTACGAGCAGTACTTC.

V gene TRBV27 combines with J gene TRBJ1-2; possibly TRBD1 for D (6 bases). The germline V and J ends were trimmed by 3 bases and 8 bases, with 16 bases remaining between them. The germline V gene encodes CDR1 MNHEY and CDR2 SMNVEV (reference sequence). This CDR3 region has 14 residues. CDR3 sequence reads: CASSFLGGAGGYTF. The CDR3 DNA reads as TGTGCCAGCAGTTTCTTAGGGGGGGCGGGGGGCTACACCTTC.

This clonotype was seen ten or more times. The CDR3 nucleotides read TGTGCCACCCGACTTCGCTATGAGCAGTTCTTC. Protein sequence: CATRLRYEQFF. The gene calls are TRBV2 and TRBJ2-1; D gene uncertain. Germline V gene data show CDR1 as SNHLY and CDR2 as FYNNEI. Trimming removed 10 bases at V and 8 bases at J, with 12 bases between. The CDR3 consists of 11 residues. The entire variable domain, with the rest obtained from reference TRBV2 and TRBJ2-1, is as follows: EPEVTQTPSHQVTQMGQEVILRCVPISNHLYFYWYRQILGQKVEFLVSFYNNEISEKSEIFDDQFSVERPDGSNFTLKIRSTKLEDSAMYFCATRLRYEQFFGPGTRLTVL.

This clonotype has a count of ten or more. The V call is TRBV5-1, the J call TRBJ2-5; TRBD1 aligns across 10 bases. The CDR3 sequence is 17 residues long. With V trimmed by 4 bases and J by 7 bases, 16 bases remained unmatched. CDR1 is SGHRS, CDR2 YFSETQ, per germline. The CDR3 sequence: CASSPSSGQGSLGTQYF. The CDR3 DNA reads as TGCGCCAGCAGCCCCTCGTCGGGACAGGGGTCTTTGGGGACCCAGTACTTC.

As concerns this clonotype: One junction end disagrees with the germline gene, perhaps due to a read error. The V and J genes are TRBV7-7 and TRBJ2-7; perhaps TRBD1 as D (6 bases). The CDR3 sequence is 15 residues long. The germline gives CDR1 SSHAT, CDR2 FNYEAQ (reference sequence). The CDR3 reads CASSQQAQGNYEQYF. DNA for the CDR3: TGTGCTAGCAGCCAGCAGGCCCAGGGGAACTACGAGCAGTACTTC.

The rearrangement joins TRBV30 to TRBJ1-1; 9 bases line up with TRBD1. The length of the CDR3 is 13 residues. Trimming took 8 bases from V and 4 from J; bases not matched to a gene: 8. Germline CDR1 reads GTSNPN; CDR2 reads SVGIG (reference sequence). The CDR3 here is CAGHRGLGTEAFF. The CDR3 DNA follows: TGTGCCGGACACAGGGGGCTTGGCACTGAAGCTTTCTTT. Complete variable domain (other parts from reference TRBV30 and TRBJ1-1): SQTIHQWPATLVQPVGSPLSLECTVEGTSNPNLYWYRQAAGRGLQLLFYSVGIGQISSEVPQNLSASRPQDRQFILSSKKLLLSDSGFYLCAGHRGLGTEAFFGQGTRLTVV.

This clonotype has only a few counts. CDR3 loop: CASSYSNPGGTGELFF. The CDR3 nucleotides are TGTGCCAGCAGTTACTCGAACCCAGGGGGCACCGGGGAGCTGTTTTTT. The chain links TRBV6-5 to TRBJ2-2; 7 nucleotides match TRBD1. Losses at the gene ends were 0 bases for V and 4 bases for J; bases not matched to a gene: 5. There are 16 residues in the CDR3. The germline gives CDR1 MNHEY, CDR2 SVGAGI.

This clonotype was detected only a few times. This rearrangement joins TRBV20-1 to TRBJ2-1; 8 nucleotides align to TRBD2. In germline, CDR1 is DFQATT, CDR2 SNEGSKA (reference sequence). The CDR3 is 17 residues long. V dropped 0 bases and J dropped 6; count of bases not matched to a gene: 13. CDR3 sequence reads: CSARDPRPGLGGNEQFF. The CDR3 DNA reads as TGCAGTGCTAGAGACCCCAGACCGGGACTAGGTGGCAATGAGCAGTTCTTC.

This chain joins TRBV7-2 and TRBJ2-7; 7 positions agree with TRBD2. V was clipped by 5 bases and J by 4 bases; unmatched bases: 5. Per germline, CDR1 SGHTA and CDR2 FQGNSA. The CDR3 is 13 amino acids. CDR3 protein: CASSTSGGYEQYF. DNA of the CDR3: TGTGCCAGCAGCACGTCCGGGGGGTACGAGCAGTACTTC.

The CDR3 loop is CASSGQGAYEQYF. The CDR3 coding sequence is TGCGCCAGCAGTGGGCAGGGGGCTTACGAGCAGTACTTC. V gene TRBV5-1 combines with J gene TRBJ2-7; 8 positions match TRBD1. The junction had 5 bases not matched to a gene; V was cut back by 5 bases and J by 4 bases. The CDR3 totals 13 residues. The germline V gene encodes CDR1 SGHRS and CDR2 YFSETQ.

This chain links TRBV7-2 with TRBJ1-6; D is unresolved. CDR3 length: 13 amino acids. V was shortened by 2 bases and J by 12 bases, with 11 bases between the two germline ends. CDR1 and CDR2 from the germline V gene are SGHTA and FQGNSA. The CDR3 DNA sequence: TGTGCCAGCAGCTTAAAAGTTATGGTACCCCTCCACTTT. It is translated as CASSLKVMVPLHF.

On this clonotype itself: The junction departs from the called germline gene at one end, perhaps through a read error. The chain carries TRBV2 and TRBJ2-1, with TRBD2 matching over 8 bases. Germline CDR1 and CDR2: SNHLY and FYNNEI. This CDR3 region has 15 residues. The chain's CDR3 is CASSGSGSSHNEQFF. The DNA of the CDR3 is TGTGCCAGCAGTGGGAGCGGGAGCTCCCACAATGAGCAGTTCTTC.

This clonotype was counted between two and nine times. The V gene is TRBV7-9, the J gene TRBJ1-5, with D possibly matching TRBD1 (6 bases). Germline assignment: CDR1 SEHNR and CDR2 FQNEAQ (reference sequence). The CDR3 runs 15 residues. The V end lost 4 bases, the J end lost 0 bases, and 10 bases lay between the germline ends. The CDR3 sequence: CASSYDRNSNQPQHF. The CDR3 DNA reads as TGTGCCAGCAGCTACGACAGGAATAGCAATCAGCCCCAGCATTTT.

V and J are TRBV7-2 and TRBJ1-5, with D tentatively TRBD1 (5 bases). Trimming took off 6 bases at V and 2 bases at J, with 20 bases between the two ends. From germline, CDR1 is SGHTA and CDR2 FQGNSA. The CDR3 is 17 residues long. The CDR3 is CASRPGTQRGGNQPQHF. CDR3 DNA sequence: TGTGCCAGCAGACCGGGGACGCAACGTGGGGGCAATCAGCCCCAGCATTTT.

The rearrangement uses TRBV20-1 and TRBJ2-3; 10 bases are a match to TRBD1. V shed 6 bases and J 5 bases; nucleotides not matched to a gene: 11. The CDR3 has 15 residues. Germline V lookup: CDR1 DFQATT, CDR2 SNEGSKA (reference sequence). The CDR3 reads CSASEDRGYLDTQYF. DNA of the CDR3: TGCAGTGCCTCTGAGGACAGGGGGTATTTAGATACGCAGTATTTT.

This rearrangement joins TRBV3-1 to TRBJ2-5; TRBD1 is a possible D gene (6 bases). The CDR3 extends over 15 amino acids. Trimming shortened V by 1 base and J by 4 bases, and 13 bases separated the two germline ends. CDR1 LGHDT and CDR2 YNNKEL come from the germline V gene (reference sequence). The CDR3 here is CASSQAGTRGETQYF. The CDR3 bases are TGTGCCAGCAGCCAAGCGGGGACCAGGGGAGAGACCCAGTACTTC.